What follows is one TCR beta chain and its context. Libraries were prepared by immunoSEQ multiplex PCR; TCRdb keeps only in-frame clonotypes and omits some of them. The table records 200,000 to 300,000 clones, around 88% of them present only once. CDR3 length: 14 residues. Trimming at V came to 4 bases and at J to 5 bases, leaving 2 bases not matched to a gene. Germline assignment: CDR1 SGHRS and CDR2 YFSETQ. Seattle's cohort entered during active infection and was followed longitudinally. This entry is derived from a study of blood T cell repertoires in COVID-19. The overall study: The study drew acute and convalescent COVID-19 samples from the United States, Italy and Spain. Sample material is recorded as cDNA or gDNA derived from T cells, B-cell-depleted T cells, or PBMCs.

The chain recombines TRBV5-1 with TRBJ1-4; 10 bases fit TRBD1. The receptor was derived from a woman aged 80 or over with COVID-19, enrolled during active disease. The sequenced material came from peripheral blood. CDR3 region: CASSPDRGNEKLFF. CDR3 DNA: TGCGCCAGCAGCCCGGACAGGGGGAATGAAAAACTGTTTTTT. Supplemented by reference TRBV5-1 and TRBJ1-4, the full variable domain reads KAGVTQTPRYLIKTRGQQVTLSCSPISGHRSVSWYQQTPGQGLQFLFEYFSETQRNKGNFPGRFSGRQFSNSRSEMNVSTLELGDSALYLCASSPDRGNEKLFFGSGTQLSVL.